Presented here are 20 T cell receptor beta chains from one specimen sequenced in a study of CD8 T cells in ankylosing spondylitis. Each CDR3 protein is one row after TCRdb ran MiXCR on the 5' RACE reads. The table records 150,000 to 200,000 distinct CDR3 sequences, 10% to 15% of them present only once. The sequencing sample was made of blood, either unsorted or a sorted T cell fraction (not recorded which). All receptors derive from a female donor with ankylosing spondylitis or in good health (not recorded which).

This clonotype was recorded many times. The CDR3, as DNA: TGCAGTGCTATCACCGGGACAGCCCTCACAGATACGCAGTATTTT. Protein: CSAITGTALTDTQYF. This chain joins TRBV20-1 and TRBJ2-3, with TRBD1 identical over 7 bases. With 4 bases clipped from V and 2 bases from J, the junction kept 9 bases outside the gene matches. The CDR3 is 15 residues long. Per the germline V gene, CDR1 is DFQATT and CDR2 is SNEGSKA (reference sequence).

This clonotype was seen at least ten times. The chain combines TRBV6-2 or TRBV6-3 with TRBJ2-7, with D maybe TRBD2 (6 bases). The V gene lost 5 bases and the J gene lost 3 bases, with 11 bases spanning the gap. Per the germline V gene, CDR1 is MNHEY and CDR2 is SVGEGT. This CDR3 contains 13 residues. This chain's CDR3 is CASSPGRLYEQYF. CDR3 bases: TGTGCCAGCAGTCCAGGGAGGCTCTACGAGCAGTACTTC.

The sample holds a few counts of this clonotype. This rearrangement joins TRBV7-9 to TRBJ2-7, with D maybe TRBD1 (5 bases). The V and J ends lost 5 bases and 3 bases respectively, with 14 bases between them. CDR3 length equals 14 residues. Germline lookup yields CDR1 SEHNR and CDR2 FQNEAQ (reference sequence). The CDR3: CASSQAREDYEQYF. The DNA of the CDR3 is TGTGCCAGCAGCCAGGCCAGGGAAGACTACGAGCAGTACTTC. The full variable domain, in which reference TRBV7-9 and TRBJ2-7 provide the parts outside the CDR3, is DTGVSQNPRHKITKRGQNVTFRCDPISEHNRLYWYRQTLGQGPEFLTYFQNEAQLEKSRLLSDRFSAERPKGSFSTLEIQRTEQGDSAMYLCASSQAREDYEQYFGPGTRLTVT.

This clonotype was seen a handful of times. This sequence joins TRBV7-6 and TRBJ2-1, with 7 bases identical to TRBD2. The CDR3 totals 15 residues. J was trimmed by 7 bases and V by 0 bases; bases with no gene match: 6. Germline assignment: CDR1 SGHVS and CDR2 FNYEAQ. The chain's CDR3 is CASSLAPSGRNEQFF. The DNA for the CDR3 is TGTGCCAGCAGCTTAGCCCCTAGCGGAAGGAATGAGCAGTTCTTC.

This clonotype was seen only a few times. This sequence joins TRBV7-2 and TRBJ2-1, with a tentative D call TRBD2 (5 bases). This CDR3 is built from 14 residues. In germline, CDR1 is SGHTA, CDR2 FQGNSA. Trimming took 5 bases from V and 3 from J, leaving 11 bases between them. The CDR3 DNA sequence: TGTGCCAGCAGCCCCGGAGGCCTCTACAATGAGCAGTTCTTC. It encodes CASSPGGLYNEQFF. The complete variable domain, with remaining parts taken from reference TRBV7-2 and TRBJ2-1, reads GAGVSQSPSNKVTEKGKDVELRCDPISGHTALYWYRQSLGQGLEFLIYFQGNSAPDKSGLPSDRFSAERTGGSVSTLTIQRTQQEDSAVYLCASSPGGLYNEQFFGPGTRLTVL.

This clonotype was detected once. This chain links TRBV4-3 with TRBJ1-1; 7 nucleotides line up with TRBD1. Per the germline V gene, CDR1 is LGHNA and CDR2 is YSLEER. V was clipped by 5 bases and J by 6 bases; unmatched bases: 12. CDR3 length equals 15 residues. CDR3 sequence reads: CASSARNRGFAEAFF. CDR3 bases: TGCGCCAGCAGCGCGCGGAACAGGGGCTTCGCTGAAGCTTTCTTT.

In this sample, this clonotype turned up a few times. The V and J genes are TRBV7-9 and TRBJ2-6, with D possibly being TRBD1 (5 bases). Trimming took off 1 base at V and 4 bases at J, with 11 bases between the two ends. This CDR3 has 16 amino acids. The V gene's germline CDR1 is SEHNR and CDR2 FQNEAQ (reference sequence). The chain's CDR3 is CASSLDPGRGANVLTF. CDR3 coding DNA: TGTGCCAGCAGCTTAGATCCAGGGCGGGGGGCCAACGTCCTGACTTTC.

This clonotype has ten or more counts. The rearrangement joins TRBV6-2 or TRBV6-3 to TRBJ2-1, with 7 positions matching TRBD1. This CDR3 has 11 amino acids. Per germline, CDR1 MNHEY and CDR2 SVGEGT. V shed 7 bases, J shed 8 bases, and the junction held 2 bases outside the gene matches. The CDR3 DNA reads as TGTGCCAGCACGACAGGGCATGAGCAGTTCTTC. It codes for CASTTGHEQFF.

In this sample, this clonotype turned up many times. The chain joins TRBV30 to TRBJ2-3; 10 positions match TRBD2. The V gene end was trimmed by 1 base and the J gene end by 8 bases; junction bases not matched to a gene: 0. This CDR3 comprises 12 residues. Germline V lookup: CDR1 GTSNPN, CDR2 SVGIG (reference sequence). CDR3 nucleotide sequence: TGTGCCTGGAGTGGACTAGCGGGTACGCAGTATTTT. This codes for CAWSGLAGTQYF.

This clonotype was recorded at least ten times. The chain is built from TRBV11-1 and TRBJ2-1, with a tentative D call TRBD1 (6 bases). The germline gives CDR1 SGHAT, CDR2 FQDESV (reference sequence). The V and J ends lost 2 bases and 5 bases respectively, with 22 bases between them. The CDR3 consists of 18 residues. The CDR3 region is CASSLRIKGRGLDNEQFF. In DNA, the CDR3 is TGTGCCAGCAGCTTAAGGATAAAGGGCAGGGGCCTGGACAATGAGCAGTTCTTC. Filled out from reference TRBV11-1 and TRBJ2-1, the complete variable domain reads EAEVAQSPRYKITEKSQAVAFWCDPISGHATLYWYRQILGQGPELLVQFQDESVVDDSQLPKDRFSAERLKGVDSTLKIQPAELGDSAMYLCASSLRIKGRGLDNEQFFGPGTRLTVL.

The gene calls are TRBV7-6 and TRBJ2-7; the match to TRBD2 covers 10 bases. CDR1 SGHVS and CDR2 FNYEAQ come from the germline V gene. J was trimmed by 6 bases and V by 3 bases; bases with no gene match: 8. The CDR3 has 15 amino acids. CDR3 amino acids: CASSFSSGRDTEQYF. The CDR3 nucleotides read TGTGCCAGCAGCTTCTCTAGCGGGAGAGATACCGAGCAGTACTTC.

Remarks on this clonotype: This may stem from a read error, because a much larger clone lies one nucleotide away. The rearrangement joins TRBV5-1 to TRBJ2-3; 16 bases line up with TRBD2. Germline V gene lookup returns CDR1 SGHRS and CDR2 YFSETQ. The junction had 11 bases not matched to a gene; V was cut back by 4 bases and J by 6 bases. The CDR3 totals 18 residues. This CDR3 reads CASSAGLAGGPVFDTQYF. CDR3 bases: TGCGCCAGCAGCGCGGGACTAGCGGGAGGGCCCGTCTTCGATACGCAGTATTTT.

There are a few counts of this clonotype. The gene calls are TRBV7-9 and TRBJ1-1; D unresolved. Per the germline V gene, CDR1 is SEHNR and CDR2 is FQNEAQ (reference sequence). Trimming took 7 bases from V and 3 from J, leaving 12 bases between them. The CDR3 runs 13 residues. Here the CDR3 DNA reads TGTGCCAGCAACCCCCCCGGGGACACTGAAGCTTTCTTT. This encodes CASNPPGDTEAFF.

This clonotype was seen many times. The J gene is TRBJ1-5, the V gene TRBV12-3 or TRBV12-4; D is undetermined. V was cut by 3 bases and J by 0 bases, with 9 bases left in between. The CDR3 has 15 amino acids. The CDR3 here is CASSFVSGSNQPQHF. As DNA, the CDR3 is TGTGCCAGCAGTTTTGTCAGTGGTAGCAATCAGCCCCAGCATTTT.

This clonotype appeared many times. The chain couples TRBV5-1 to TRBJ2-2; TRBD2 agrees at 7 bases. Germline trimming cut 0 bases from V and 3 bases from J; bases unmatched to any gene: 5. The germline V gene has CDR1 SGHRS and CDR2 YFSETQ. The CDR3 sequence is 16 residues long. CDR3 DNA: TGCGCCAGCAGCTTGGAGGCAGGGAGGGACACCGGGGAGCTGTTTTTT. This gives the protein CASSLEAGRDTGELFF.

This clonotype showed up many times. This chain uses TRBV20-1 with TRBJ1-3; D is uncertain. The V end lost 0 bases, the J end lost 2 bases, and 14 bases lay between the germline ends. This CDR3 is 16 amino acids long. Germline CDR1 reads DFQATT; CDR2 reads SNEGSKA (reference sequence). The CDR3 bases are TGCAGTGCTAGAGATCGTGCTTTACTCACTGGAAACACCATATATTTT. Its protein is CSARDRALLTGNTIYF.

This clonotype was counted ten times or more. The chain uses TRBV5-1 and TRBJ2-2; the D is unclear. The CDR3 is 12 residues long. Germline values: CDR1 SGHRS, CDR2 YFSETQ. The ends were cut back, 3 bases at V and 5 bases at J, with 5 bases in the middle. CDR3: CASSSQTGELFF. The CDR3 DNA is TGCGCCAGCAGCTCACAAACCGGGGAGCTGTTTTTT.

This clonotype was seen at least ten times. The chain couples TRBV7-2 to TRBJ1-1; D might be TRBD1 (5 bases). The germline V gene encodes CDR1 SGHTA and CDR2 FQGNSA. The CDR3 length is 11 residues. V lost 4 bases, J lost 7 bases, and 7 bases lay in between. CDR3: CASSWDLEAFF. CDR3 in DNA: TGTGCCAGCAGCTGGGACCTTGAAGCTTTCTTT.

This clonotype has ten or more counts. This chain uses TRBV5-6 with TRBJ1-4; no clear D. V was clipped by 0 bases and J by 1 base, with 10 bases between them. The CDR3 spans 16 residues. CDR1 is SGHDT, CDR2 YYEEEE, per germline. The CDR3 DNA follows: TGTGCCAGCAGCTTGGCCGGTGCGATAACTAATGAAAAACTGTTTTTT. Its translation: CASSLAGAITNEKLFF.

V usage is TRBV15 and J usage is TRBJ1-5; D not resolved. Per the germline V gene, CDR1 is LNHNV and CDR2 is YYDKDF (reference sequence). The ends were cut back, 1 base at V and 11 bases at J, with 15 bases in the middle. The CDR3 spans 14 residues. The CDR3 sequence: CATSRVAGSRAQHF. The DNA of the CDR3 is TGTGCCACCAGCAGAGTTGCCGGGTCGAGGGCCCAGCATTTT.